A single sample is the source of the 30 T cell receptor beta chains below, sequenced in a study of control samples from healthy donors and cancer patients. The table came from immunoSEQ multiplex PCR; TCRdb's copy has only in-frame clones and leaves some out. The repertoire has 100,000 to 150,000 clones, 75% to 95% of them found once; the top ten carry about 2.7%. Sequencing was done on a sample of blood. The receptors here all came from a man aged 40-55 years in good health.

The chain is built from TRBV12-5 and TRBJ2-4; D perhaps matches TRBD2 (5 bases). The CDR3 runs to 15 residues. The V and J ends lost 6 bases and 4 bases respectively, with 16 bases between them. Germline CDR1 reads LGHNT; CDR2 reads FRNRAP. The CDR3 sequence is CASGAGQGGKNIQYF. The CDR3 region has the DNA TGTGCTAGTGGAGCCGGCCAAGGAGGAAAAAACATTCAGTACTTC. Variable domain in full (rest from reference TRBV12-5 and TRBJ2-4): DARVTQTPRHKVTEMGQEVTMRCQPILGHNTVFWYRQTMMQGLELLAYFRNRAPLDDSGMPKDRFSAEMPDATLATLKIQPSEPRDSAVYFCASGAGQGGKNIQYFGAGTRLSVL.

The chain uses TRBV3-1 (or the pseudogene TRBV3-2) and TRBJ2-6; D is unresolved. With 0 bases removed from V and 1 base from J, the gap between germline ends came to 10 bases. CDR3 length: 17 residues. Germline CDR1 is LGHDT and CDR2 is YNNKEL (reference sequence). CDR3 bases: TGTGCCAGCAGCCAAGAGTTTTTCGTGTCTGGGGCCAACGTCCTGACTTTC. Encoded protein: CASSQEFFVSGANVLTF.

This CDR3 is CASSTGGRSETQYF. The DNA for the CDR3 is TGTGCCAGTAGTACAGGGGGGAGGTCAGAGACCCAGTACTTC. The chain is built from TRBV19 and TRBJ2-5, with D possibly matching TRBD1 (7 bases). Trimming removed 4 bases from V and 4 bases from J, with 13 bases in between. Germline CDR1 and CDR2: LNHDA and SQIVND (reference sequence). CDR3 length: 14 amino acids. Combining the CDR3 with reference TRBV19 and TRBJ2-5 gives the whole variable domain DGGITQSPKYLFRKEGQNVTLSCEQNLNHDAMYWYRQDPGQGLRLIYYSQIVNDFQKGDIAEGYSVSREKKESFPLTVTSAQKNPTAFYLCASSTGGRSETQYFGPGTRLLVL.

V and J are TRBV11-2 and TRBJ2-7; a weak D match, TRBD2 (5 bases). Germline CDR1 SGHAT, CDR2 FQNNGV. V lost 2 bases, J lost 3 bases, and 14 bases lay in between. This CDR3 is built from 15 residues. CDR3 nucleotides: TGTGCCAGCAGCTTATATGCAGGAGGAGACTACGAGCAGTACTTC. Translated: CASSLYAGGDYEQYF.

CDR3 loop: CASSEARVSNSPLHF. The CDR3, as DNA: TGTGCCAGCAGTGAAGCCAGGGTGTCGAATTCACCCCTCCACTTT. The rearrangement links TRBV6-1 to TRBJ1-6, with a tentative D call TRBD1 (5 bases). The V gene's germline CDR1 is MNHNS and CDR2 SASEGT. The CDR3 totals 15 residues. Deletions cut 0 bases from V and 7 bases from J, with 10 bases between.

This rearrangement joins TRBV7-6 to TRBJ2-2, with 8 bases matching TRBD2. This CDR3 comprises 16 residues. Per germline, CDR1 SGHVS and CDR2 FNYEAQ. The J segment lost 1 base and the V segment lost 5 bases, leaving 6 bases of the junction unmatched. The CDR3 bases are TGTGCCAGCAGCCCGCCCGCGGGGGGGAACACCGGGGAGCTGTTTTTT. Its protein is CASSPPAGGNTGELFF.

V usage is TRBV19 and J usage is TRBJ2-6; no clear D. Trimming stripped 3 bases from V and 12 bases from J, with 9 bases between. The CDR3 length is 12 residues. Germline V CDR1 and CDR2: LNHDA, SQIVND (reference sequence). The CDR3 DNA reads TGTGCCAGTAGTATTCGGGTAGGCGTCCTGACTTTC. This encodes CASSIRVGVLTF.

The chain recombines TRBV9 with TRBJ2-6; the D gene is possibly TRBD2 (6 bases). The CDR3 covers 18 residues. The ends were cut back, 1 base at V and 2 bases at J, with 16 bases in the middle. In germline, CDR1 is SGDLS, CDR2 YYNGEE. CDR3 DNA: TGTGCCAGCAGCGTACCCCGGGAGTGGGGAGCTGGGGCCAACGTCCTGACTTTC. Translating it yields CASSVPREWGAGANVLTF. The complete variable domain, with remaining parts taken from reference TRBV9 and TRBJ2-6, reads DSGVTQTPKHLITATGQRVTLRCSPRSGDLSVYWYQQSLDQGLQFLIQYYNGEERAKGNILERFSAQQFPDLHSELNLSSLELGDSALYFCASSVPREWGAGANVLTFGAGSRLTVL.

J is TRBJ1-2 and V is TRBV9; D possibly corresponds to TRBD1 (5 bases). Trimming shortened V by 3 bases and J by 4 bases, and 16 bases separated the two germline ends. The CDR3 totals 15 residues. CDR1 and CDR2 from the germline V gene are SGDLS and YYNGEE. Written as DNA, the CDR3 is TGTGCCAGCAGCGCCGGCGGGGACCGACTCTATGGCTACACCTTC. This codes for CASSAGGDRLYGYTF.

The count of this clone is one. The J gene is TRBJ2-1, the V gene TRBV11-3; TRBD1 matches at 9 bases. J was trimmed by 1 base and V by 2 bases; bases with no gene match: 3. The V gene's germline CDR1 is SGHNT and CDR2 YENEEA. The CDR3 sequence is 16 residues long. The CDR3 loop is CASSLRGTGSYNEQFF. Written as DNA, the CDR3 is TGTGCCAGCAGCTTAAGAGGGACAGGGTCCTACAATGAGCAGTTCTTC.

V and J are TRBV12-5 and TRBJ1-2; D is ambiguous. CDR3 length: 13 residues. Looked up from germline, CDR1 is LGHNT and CDR2 is FRNRAP. V shed 6 bases and J shed 0 bases, with 8 bases lying between them. CDR3 sequence (DNA): TGTGCTAGTGGAAGAATGTCTAACTATGGCTACACCTTC. This translates into CASGRMSNYGYTF. Complete variable domain (other parts from reference TRBV12-5 and TRBJ1-2): DARVTQTPRHKVTEMGQEVTMRCQPILGHNTVFWYRQTMMQGLELLAYFRNRAPLDDSGMPKDRFSAEMPDATLATLKIQPSEPRDSAVYFCASGRMSNYGYTFGSGTRLTVV.

The rearrangement uses TRBV19 and TRBJ1-1, with a possible D match to TRBD1 (6 bases). Trimming took off 4 bases at V and 5 bases at J, with 17 bases between the two ends. Germline lookup yields CDR1 LNHDA and CDR2 SQIVND (reference sequence). The CDR3 runs 15 residues. DNA for the CDR3: TGTGCCAGTAGTACCTACAGGGCTGGGAGGACTGAAGCTTTCTTT. The encoded protein is CASSTYRAGRTEAFF.

The genes are TRBV19 and TRBJ2-7; 11 nucleotides agree with TRBD2. CDR1 and CDR2 from the germline V gene are LNHDA and SQIVND (reference sequence). J was trimmed by 4 bases and V by 3 bases; bases with no gene match: 5. This CDR3 has 15 amino acids. The CDR3 nucleotides read TGTGCCAGTAGTATCCCACTAGCGGGGGTATACGAGCAGTACTTC. It is translated as CASSIPLAGVYEQYF.

This rearrangement joins TRBV19 to TRBJ1-2, with TRBD1 identical over 7 bases. The ends lost 5 bases at V and 5 bases at J; junction bases unmatched: 8. This CDR3 comprises 14 residues. Germline V lookup: CDR1 LNHDA, CDR2 SQIVND (reference sequence). The CDR3 loop is CASSYRDRAYGYTF. The CDR3 bases are TGTGCCAGTAGTTACCGGGACAGAGCATATGGCTACACCTTC.

This clone appeared a single time. V usage is TRBV25-1 and J usage is TRBJ2-7; the D gene could be TRBD1 or TRBD2 (5 bases each). Trimming removed 7 bases from V and 2 bases from J, with 15 bases in between. The CDR3 covers 14 residues. The germline V gene encodes CDR1 MGHDK and CDR2 SYGVNS. Written as DNA, the CDR3 is TGTGCCAGCAAACCAGGGACCTTCACCTACGAGCAGTACTTC. It specifies CASKPGTFTYEQYF.

This clone came up a few times. The chain's CDR3 is CASSLINADSPLHF. CDR3 bases: TGTGCCAGCAGCTTGATTAACGCCGATTCACCCCTCCACTTT. This chain uses TRBV5-4 with TRBJ1-6; the D is unclear. The V end lost 1 base, the J end lost 8 bases, and 10 bases lay between the germline ends. The CDR3 is 14 residues long. CDR1 is SGHNT, CDR2 YYREEE, per germline (reference sequence). Together with reference TRBV5-4 and TRBJ1-6, the CDR3 gives the full variable domain: ETGVTQSPTHLIKTRGQQVTLRCSSQSGHNTVSWYQQALGQGPQFIFQYYREEENGRGNFPPRFSGLQFPNYSSELNVNALELDDSALYLCASSLINADSPLHFGNGTRLTVT.

The chain links TRBV4-1 to TRBJ1-5; D is ambiguous. The CDR3 loop spans 15 amino acids. The ends were cut back, 1 base at V and 6 bases at J, with 13 bases in the middle. Germline assignment: CDR1 MGHRA and CDR2 YSYEKL. The CDR3 loop reads CASSQVLEGPQPQHF. The DNA of the CDR3 is TGCGCCAGCAGCCAAGTTCTCGAGGGTCCTCAGCCCCAGCATTTT.

About this clone: This may be a read error: a much more frequent sequence differs by one nucleotide. The chain employs TRBV5-5 and TRBJ2-7; 8 bases fit TRBD1. The V gene end was trimmed by 5 bases and the J gene end by 3 bases; junction bases not matched to a gene: 4. CDR3 length: 13 amino acids. Per the germline V gene, CDR1 is SGHKS and CDR2 is YYEKEE (reference sequence). CDR3 coding DNA: TGTGCCAGCAGTTCCGGACAGGGCTACGAGCAGTACTTC. Translating gives CASSSGQGYEQYF.

The chain links TRBV28 to TRBJ2-7; no firm D call. From germline, CDR1 is MDHEN and CDR2 SYDVKM. V gave up 4 bases and J gave up 3 bases, with 13 bases separating them. The CDR3 spans 14 residues. CDR3: CASSSPRMGYEQYF. The CDR3 DNA reads as TGTGCCAGCAGTTCTCCCCGGATGGGCTACGAGCAGTACTTC.

This chain joins TRBV30 and TRBJ1-2; D remains unclear. The CDR3 spans 15 residues. With 0 bases removed from V and 0 bases from J, the gap between germline ends came to 11 bases. CDR1 is GTSNPN, CDR2 SVGIG, per germline (reference sequence). CDR3 protein: CAWSVGQVANYGYTF. DNA of the CDR3: TGTGCCTGGAGTGTAGGGCAGGTAGCTAACTATGGCTACACCTTC.

The V and J genes are TRBV3-1 (or the pseudogene TRBV3-2) and TRBJ1-1; D is unclear. Germline-derived CDR1 and CDR2 are LGHDT and YNNKEL (reference sequence). V was shortened by 0 bases and J by 1 base, with 3 bases between the two germline ends. The CDR3 loop spans 13 amino acids. CDR3 amino acids: CASSQEGNTEAFF. CDR3 in DNA: TGTGCCAGCAGCCAAGAAGGGAACACTGAAGCTTTCTTT.

This sequence joins TRBV10-3 and TRBJ2-2; 8 bases fit TRBD1. The CDR3 extends over 14 amino acids. CDR1 and CDR2 from the germline V gene are ENHRY and SYGVKD. The V and J ends lost 3 bases and 6 bases, in that order; junction bases with no gene match: 3. CDR3 nucleotides: TGTGCCATCAGTGAACAGGGGGAGGCCGGGGAGCTGTTTTTT. Amino acid sequence: CAISEQGEAGELFF.

The CDR3 DNA follows: TGTGCCAGCAGTGGTTTAACAACTAATGAAAAACTGTTTTTT. Protein sequence: CASSGLTTNEKLFF. The genes are TRBV2 and TRBJ1-4; D gene ambiguous. Trimming took 4 bases from V and 0 from J, leaving 6 bases between them. The CDR3 has 14 amino acids. The germline V gene encodes CDR1 SNHLY and CDR2 FYNNEI.

This sequence joins TRBV6-1 and TRBJ2-7, with a possible D match to TRBD2 (5 bases). CDR1 and CDR2 from the germline V gene are MNHNS and SASEGT. Trimming left V 2 bases short and J 4 bases short, with 12 bases between. The CDR3 sequence is 14 residues long. The CDR3 nucleotides read TGTGCCAGCAGTGAAATGAAGGAGCGGTACGAGCAGTACTTC. It yields the protein CASSEMKERYEQYF.

With regard to this clone: The same CDR3 also results from other DNA sequences found in this sample. The chain recombines TRBV7-9 with TRBJ1-2; D possibly corresponds to TRBD1 (5 bases). This CDR3 contains 16 residues. CDR1 and CDR2 from the germline V gene are SEHNR and FQNEAQ (reference sequence). V lost 1 base and J lost 3, with 15 bases in between. CDR3 amino acids: CASSLGGAPSDYGYTF. DNA of the CDR3: TGTGCCAGCAGCTTAGGGGGCGCACCGAGCGACTATGGCTACACCTTC.

This CDR3 is CASSEAGGGAPPWDTQYF. The CDR3 coding sequence is TGTGCCAGCAGTGAAGCTGGCGGGGGGGCTCCCCCTTGGGATACGCAGTATTTT. The J gene is TRBJ2-3, the V gene TRBV6-1; 9 positions agree with TRBD2. CDR1 and CDR2 (germline): MNHNS, SASEGT. Trimming removed 0 bases from V and 6 bases from J; junction bases left unmatched: 13. The CDR3 has 18 residues.

The chain carries TRBV10-3 and TRBJ1-2, with a possible D match to TRBD1 (5 bases). V was cut by 3 bases and J by 2 bases, with 7 bases left in between. This CDR3 spans 13 amino acids. The germline V gene has CDR1 ENHRY and CDR2 SYGVKD. The CDR3 DNA follows: TGTGCCATCAGTGAAGGGACCAACTATGGCTACACCTTC. Translation gives CAISEGTNYGYTF.

The V and J genes are TRBV25-1 and TRBJ1-6; D is unclear. The CDR3 length is 14 residues. V was clipped by 2 bases and J by 9 bases, with 11 bases between them. Germline loops: CDR1 MGHDK, CDR2 SYGVNS. The CDR3 is CASSETMFRSPLHF. The CDR3 bases are TGTGCCAGCAGTGAAACCATGTTCCGTTCACCCCTCCACTTT.

The DNA for the CDR3 is TGTGCCAGCAGTAGTTACAGGGGGCCATCCTACGAGCAGTACTTC. It yields the protein CASSSYRGPSYEQYF. V usage is TRBV6-5 and J usage is TRBJ2-7; 9 bases agree with TRBD1. J lost 1 base, V lost 5 bases, and 6 bases had no gene match. The V gene's germline CDR1 is MNHEY and CDR2 SVGAGI. This CDR3 spans 15 amino acids.

The CDR3 coding sequence is TGTGCCACCAGCAGAGGCGTAGGGTCCGGGGCCAACGTCCTGACTTTC. Its translation is CATSRGVGSGANVLTF. The J gene is TRBJ2-6, the V gene TRBV15; D gene unclear. Trimming pared 1 base from V and 4 bases from J, leaving 11 bases between. CDR3 size: 16 residues. The germline gives CDR1 LNHNV, CDR2 YYDKDF (reference sequence).